This entry features one T cell receptor (beta chain) sequence. What it binds is not known. This record comes from a study of cytomegalovirus exposure and HLA in healthy donors. About the study: The study placed about four fifths of its roughly 430 genotyped donors in the Caucasian-associated ancestry cluster.

Overall study results and limits: At a 0.05 false discovery rate, a later analysis found about 17,000 TCR beta sequences to be associated with HLA alleles.

Per the germline V gene, CDR1 is LNHDA and CDR2 is SQIVND (reference sequence). The CDR3 is made up of 13 amino acids. The V gene lost 8 bases and the J gene lost 3 bases, with 11 bases spanning the gap. The PCR had 60 Vbeta and 13 Jbeta primers. Data came from immunoSEQ multiplex PCR; TCRdb stores just in-frame clones and leaves some out. In the table there are 30,000 to 40,000 clones, roughly four fifths of which are singletons. Participants comprised healthy donors of bone marrow. Specimen: PBMCs. This sequence was found in a woman aged 40 to 50 in good health and CMV-seronegative. This chain connects TRBV19 to TRBJ1-3; a possible D gene is TRBD1 (5 bases). Written as DNA, the CDR3 is TGTGCCAGTTGGCAGGGAGGTGGAAACACCATATATTTT. Translation: CASWQGGGNTIYF.